These 22 T cell receptor beta chains share one sample of origin, sequenced in a study of cytomegalovirus exposure and HLA in healthy donors. Primers for the PCR totalled 60 Vbeta and 13 Jbeta. The data were produced by immunoSEQ multiplex PCR, yet TCRdb's version contains in-frame clones alone and is incomplete. The sample includes about 150,000 clones, less than 10% seen only once; the top ten take 1.8%. Sequencing input: PBMCs. The receptors stem from a man aged 45-60 years in good health and CMV-seronegative.

This clone was recorded a few times. The chain uses TRBV11-2 and TRBJ2-7; perhaps TRBD2 as D (6 bases). Trimming pared 3 bases from V and 5 bases from J, leaving 17 bases between. Germline-derived CDR1 and CDR2 are SGHAT and FQNNGV. The CDR3 is made up of 15 amino acids. Written as DNA, the CDR3 is TGTGCCAGCAGCTTGCGACTAGGATTGCGGGACGAGCAGTACTTC. Protein sequence: CASSLRLGLRDEQYF.

V usage is TRBV27 and J usage is TRBJ2-5; 12 positions agree with TRBD2. Matching the DNA end better, TRBJ2-7 makes the J call doubtful. CDR3 length equals 16 residues. Germline lookup yields CDR1 MNHEY and CDR2 SMNVEV (reference sequence). The CDR3 nucleotides are TGTGCCAGCAGTTCACCCCGGACTAGCGGGGTTTACGAGCAGTACTTC. Its translation is CASSSPRTSGVYEQYF.

This clone has only a few counts. The rearrangement uses TRBV7-2 and TRBJ2-5; TRBD2 matches at 8 bases. The CDR3 has 12 residues. Germline values: CDR1 SGHTA, CDR2 FQGNSA. V dropped 3 bases and J dropped 11; count of bases not matched to a gene: 5. The CDR3 DNA reads TGTGCCAGCAGCTTGGCCCCGGGGGGGCAGTACTTC. Translating it yields CASSLAPGGQYF.

This chain connects TRBV6-7 to TRBJ1-3; TRBD1 might be the D (5 bases). TRBV6-7 is an ORF, and what it does is uncertain. V gave up 5 bases and J gave up 0 bases, with 20 bases separating them. The CDR3 consists of 18 residues. The CDR3 DNA reads TGTGCCAGCAGTCACATCTCCGGGGACTCCTGCTCTGGAAACACCATATATTTT. Translating it yields CASSHISGDSCSGNTIYF.

The V gene is TRBV28, the J gene TRBJ2-1, with a weak D call TRBD2 (5 bases). From germline, CDR1 is MDHEN and CDR2 SYDVKM. The CDR3 runs to 16 residues. Trimming removed 3 bases at V and 9 bases at J, with 21 bases between. CDR3 DNA: TGTGCCAGCAGTTTCCCTAAATGGCCAAACGCGGGTGAGCAGTTCTTC. As protein: CASSFPKWPNAGEQFF. Supplemented by reference TRBV28 and TRBJ2-1, the full variable domain reads DVKVTQSSRYLVKRTGEKVFLECVQDMDHENMFWYRQDPGLGLRLIYFSYDVKMKEKGDIPEGYSVSREKKERFSLILESASTNQTSMYLCASSFPKWPNAGEQFFGPGTRLTVL.

The CDR3 nucleotides read TGTGCCAACCGGATGTCGGTTAAGTCGGGGGAGCAGTACTTC. As protein: CANRMSVKSGEQYF. The chain couples TRBV11-3 to TRBJ2-7; a possible D gene is TRBD2 (5 bases). The CDR3 has 14 residues. V shed 10 bases and J shed 7 bases, with 23 bases lying between them. Germline V gene data show CDR1 as SGHNT and CDR2 as YENEEA.

This chain joins TRBV7-2 and TRBJ2-7, with 7 nucleotides matching TRBD1. V shed 5 bases and J 6 bases; nucleotides not matched to a gene: 7. The CDR3 runs 13 residues. The germline gives CDR1 SGHTA, CDR2 FQGNSA. The CDR3 DNA reads as TGTGCCAGCAGCCCCGTTGACAGGGTCGAGCAGTACTTC. Protein: CASSPVDRVEQYF.

This clone was observed a few times. The V and J genes are TRBV7-9 and TRBJ2-7, with 10 bases identical to TRBD2. J lost 6 bases, V lost 4 bases, and 15 bases had no gene match. There are 17 residues in the CDR3. Germline V gene data show CDR1 as SEHNR and CDR2 as FQNEAQ (reference sequence). CDR3 sequence reads: CASSSPWGLAGEGEQYF. CDR3 DNA sequence: TGTGCCAGCAGCTCGCCCTGGGGGCTAGCGGGAGAGGGCGAGCAGTACTTC.

V and J are TRBV6-5 and TRBJ1-1, with 8 bases aligning to TRBD1. The CDR3 spans 14 residues. Germline-derived CDR1 and CDR2 are MNHEY and SVGAGI. V dropped 7 bases and J dropped 2; count of bases not matched to a gene: 6. CDR3 in amino acids: CASTRQGSNTEAFF. As DNA, the CDR3 is TGTGCCAGCACTCGACAGGGGTCCAACACTGAAGCTTTCTTT.

V is TRBV6-5 and J is TRBJ2-7, with D possibly TRBD1 on 6 matching bases. Germline V gives CDR1 MNHEY, CDR2 SVGAGI. The length of the CDR3 is 15 residues. The germline V and J ends were trimmed by 5 bases and 6 bases, with 20 bases remaining between them. The DNA for the CDR3 is TGTGCCAGCAGTCCCAGGGGACGGTCTTTTGGCGAGCAGTACTTC. The encoded protein is CASSPRGRSFGEQYF.

This chain uses TRBV7-2 with TRBJ1-1; unclear D gene. Germline lookup yields CDR1 SGHTA and CDR2 FQGNSA. V was cut by 6 bases and J by 2 bases, with 13 bases left in between. CDR3 size: 14 residues. CDR3 nucleotide sequence: TGTGCCAGCAGACCAGCCGGGAGAAACACTGAAGCTTTCTTT. This encodes CASRPAGRNTEAFF.

Only a few counts were recorded for this clone. Other DNA variants within this sample encode the same CDR3. The chain combines TRBV29-1 with TRBJ1-3; a possible D gene is TRBD1 (5 bases). V was shortened by 7 bases and J by 0 bases, with 7 bases between the two germline ends. The CDR3 runs 12 residues. Germline CDR1 is SQVTM and CDR2 is ANQGSEA. The CDR3 reads CSGGLSGNTIYF. The CDR3 coding sequence is TGCAGCGGGGGACTCTCTGGAAACACCATATATTTT. Full variable domain (remainder filled in from reference TRBV29-1 and TRBJ1-3): SAVISQKPSRDICQRGTSLTIQCQVDSQVTMMFWYRQQPGQSLTLIATANQGSEATYESGFVIDKFPISRPNLTFSTLTVSNMSPEDSSIYLCSGGLSGNTIYFGEGSWLTVV.

The chain carries TRBV5-6 and TRBJ1-5; the D gene is possibly TRBD1 (5 bases). The CDR3 consists of 16 residues. V lost 0 bases and J 2 bases, leaving 12 bases between the germline ends. Germline-derived CDR1 and CDR2 are SGHDT and YYEEEE. CDR3 DNA: TGTGCCAGCAGCTTGGCCGGGGGGTCGCGCAATCAGCCCCAGCATTTT. It codes for CASSLAGGSRNQPQHF.

The table lists this clone with a few counts. The genes are TRBV18 and TRBJ2-7, with 9 bases matching TRBD1. After removal of 3 bases from V and 2 bases from J, the junction contained 5 bases not matched to a gene. The length of the CDR3 is 15 residues. Germline V gene lookup returns CDR1 KGHSH and CDR2 LQKENI. In nucleotides, the CDR3 is TGTGCCAGCTCACCCGGGACAGGGTCTACCTACGAGCAGTACTTC. Translated: CASSPGTGSTYEQYF.

On this clone itself: The CDR3 does not close with the conserved phenylalanine or tryptophan, likely indicating a read error. This chain connects TRBV11-2 to TRBJ1-6; D unclear. The length of the CDR3 is 15 residues. V lost 5 bases and J 5 bases, leaving 13 bases between the germline ends. Per the germline V gene, CDR1 is SGHAT and CDR2 is FQNNGV. The CDR3 nucleotides read TGTGCCAGCAGCCCCTGGCCGAGGGATAATTCACCCCTCCACGTT. Translated: CASSPWPRDNSPLHV.

The chain uses TRBV5-1 and TRBJ2-7; 10 bases line up with TRBD2. V shed 0 bases and J 5 bases; nucleotides not matched to a gene: 8. The germline CDR1 and CDR2 sequences are SGHRS and YFSETQ. The CDR3 runs 16 residues. The DNA of the CDR3 is TGCGCCAGCAGCTTGGAGGTCGCTAGCGGGAGCCACGAGCAGTACTTC. Its translation is CASSLEVASGSHEQYF.

This clone showed up just a few times. The V gene is TRBV5-4, the J gene TRBJ2-7, with D maybe TRBD1 (6 bases). The length of the CDR3 is 14 residues. Germline V gives CDR1 SGHNT, CDR2 YYREEE (reference sequence). The germline V and J ends were trimmed by 1 base and 7 bases, with 15 bases remaining between them. The CDR3 protein is CASSLKTGPREQYF. CDR3 sequence (DNA): TGTGCCAGCAGCTTGAAAACAGGGCCTAGGGAGCAGTACTTC. Together with reference TRBV5-4 and TRBJ2-7, the CDR3 gives the full variable domain: ETGVTQSPTHLIKTRGQQVTLRCSSQSGHNTVSWYQQALGQGPQFIFQYYREEENGRGNFPPRFSGLQFPNYSSELNVNALELDDSALYLCASSLKTGPREQYFGPGTRLTVT.

This clone was picked up one time. The rearrangement joins TRBV18 to TRBJ2-7, with 10 nucleotides matching TRBD2. The length of the CDR3 is 17 residues. Trimming at V came to 4 bases and at J to 7 bases, leaving 16 bases not matched to a gene. The germline gives CDR1 KGHSH, CDR2 LQKENI. The CDR3 coding sequence is TGTGCCAGCTCACGACCCAACCTCCTAGCGGGAGTTGGGGAGCAGTACTTC. Translation: CASSRPNLLAGVGEQYF.

A few counts support this clone. The V gene is TRBV2, the J gene TRBJ1-4; a possible D gene is TRBD1 (6 bases). The length of the CDR3 is 14 residues. V lost 8 bases and J lost 3, with 13 bases in between. Germline CDR1 and CDR2: SNHLY and FYNNEI. The CDR3 protein is CASSWQGSNEKLFF. In DNA form, the CDR3 reads TGTGCCAGCTCCTGGCAGGGGTCTAATGAAAAACTGTTTTTT. Full variable domain (missing parts from reference TRBV2 and TRBJ1-4): EPEVTQTPSHQVTQMGQEVILRCVPISNHLYFYWYRQILGQKVEFLVSFYNNEISEKSEIFDDQFSVERPDGSNFTLKIRSTKLEDSAMYFCASSWQGSNEKLFFGSGTQLSVL.

Details on this clone: No conserved phenylalanine or tryptophan ends this CDR3, so it is likely a read error. The DNA is left out, because the CDR3 cannot be placed on it with certainty; the CDR3 is given as TCRdb lists it. The chain employs TRBV30 and TRBJ1-5. Counting both end residues, the CDR3 totals 17 amino acids. The germline CDR1 and CDR2 sequences are GTSNPN and SVGIG (reference sequence). The CDR3 spells CAWSVRNDGSGNQPKHL.

In this sample, this clone turned up a few times. The CDR3 sequence is CASSFSTGPRDTEAFF. CDR3 coding DNA: TGTGCCAGCAGTTTTTCGACAGGACCGAGGGACACTGAAGCTTTCTTT. The chain combines TRBV6-6 with TRBJ1-1, with a weak D call TRBD1 (6 bases). Germline CDR1 MNHNY, CDR2 SVGAGI (reference sequence). Trimming took 4 bases from V and 3 from J, leaving 18 bases between them. CDR3 length: 16 amino acids.

A few counts support this clone. This CDR3 is also generated by other DNA sequences in the sample. The chain employs TRBV27 and TRBJ1-5, with 9 bases lining up with TRBD1. CDR3 length equals 15 residues. J lost 3 bases, V lost 2 bases, and 2 bases had no gene match. CDR1 and CDR2 (germline): MNHEY, SMNVEV (reference sequence). The CDR3 sequence is CASSLGQGYNQPQHF. The CDR3 coding sequence is TGTGCCAGCAGTTTAGGACAGGGGTACAATCAGCCCCAGCATTTT.